This T cell receptor (beta chain) was documented in a study of regulatory T cells in long-lasting Graves disease. This clonotype was seen a handful of times. Germline loops: CDR1 SGDLS, CDR2 YYNGEE. The CDR3 spans 17 residues. V was clipped by 3 bases and J by 4 bases; unmatched bases: 12. Indicated time point: newly diagnosed GD, antithyroid drugs for less than 3 months. PBMC RNA was the source of the TCR library. Arm-PCR with iRepertoire HTBI primers amplified the CDR3 regions for these TCR beta libraries. In the original processing: The identification of about 66 TRBV and 11 to 15 TRBJ segments was made across samples. MiXCR, run by TCRdb on the multiplex PCR reads, gives a single entry per CDR3 protein. The V and J calls follow TCRdb's processing rather than the paper's. The table has about 560,000 distinct CDR3 sequences, roughly 15% seen once. These data also featured in a second study, about T cells in Graves' hyperthyroidism and ophthalmopathy.

Sample: peripheral blood mononuclear cells (PBMCs), taken at new diagnosis, from a patient treated with antithyroid drugs. The chain uses TRBV9 and TRBJ2-5, with 10 bases lining up with TRBD1. The sequence was obtained from a man younger than 35 with Graves disease. The CDR3 region is CASSARTVGTGVETQYF. CDR3 bases: TGTGCCAGCAGCGCACGAACGGTCGGGACAGGGGTAGAGACCCAGTACTTC.